The 27 T cell receptor beta chains below come from one sample, sequenced in a study of cytotoxic CD8 clonotypes in ibrutinib-treated CLL (dated by TCRdb to the early 2020s). The time point label corresponds to: progressive disease on ibrutinib. The protocol used for the library was the immunoSEQ multiplex PCR assay. Imported from immuneACCESS, the table was reduced by TCRdb to in-frame sequences with V and J called. These copies leave out some clones; in studies compared against another copy, an unresolved V gene accounts for under half, and the cause of the remainder is not known. The sample has about 270,000 clones on record, 76% of them singletons. The biggest ten clones account for 5.6% of the sample. The sequences come from PBMCs, collected at disease progression, from a patient treated with ibrutinib. These receptors were collected from a human donor with chronic lymphocytic leukemia.

The V call is TRBV29-1, the J call TRBJ2-1, with D perhaps matching TRBD2 (6 bases). This CDR3 region has 15 residues. Germline V CDR1 and CDR2: SQVTM, ANQGSEA. Trimming cost V 7 bases and J 9 bases, with 25 bases left between them. The CDR3 DNA reads TGCAGCGACCTACAGAGGGCCATTCCCGGGAGTGAGCAGTTCTTC. Its protein product is CSDLQRAIPGSEQFF.

This chain links TRBV5-1 with TRBJ1-1; D is undetermined. The CDR3 runs to 13 residues. Trimming took 0 bases from V and 3 from J, leaving 6 bases between them. Per the germline V gene, CDR1 is SGHRS and CDR2 is YFSETQ. CDR3 in DNA: TGCGCCAGCAGCTTGGGCGTGGACACTGAAGCTTTCTTT. Encoded protein: CASSLGVDTEAFF.

The gene calls are TRBV10-3 and TRBJ1-2; the match to TRBD1 covers 10 bases. Per the germline V gene, CDR1 is ENHRY and CDR2 is SYGVKD. V was pared by 6 bases and J by 5 bases, with 6 bases of the junction left unmatched. CDR3 length: 14 amino acids. Here the CDR3 reads CAISDRGQGYGYTF. The CDR3 DNA follows: TGTGCCATCAGCGACAGGGGGCAAGGGTATGGCTACACCTTC.

The CDR3 here is CATQGRLLYGYTF. As DNA, the CDR3 is TGTGCCACTCAGGGGCGCCTCCTCTATGGCTACACCTTC. The genes are TRBV2 and TRBJ1-2, with D maybe TRBD1 (6 bases). CDR1 is SNHLY and CDR2 is FYNNEI in the germline V gene. The CDR3 sequence is 13 residues long. V was pared by 10 bases and J by 4 bases, with 16 bases between.

The chain employs TRBV29-1 and TRBJ2-4; perhaps TRBD1 as D (6 bases). V gave up 4 bases and J gave up 0 bases, with 13 bases separating them. The CDR3 sequence is 15 residues long. The germline gives CDR1 SQVTM, CDR2 ANQGSEA. The CDR3 DNA reads as TGCAGCGTTGGACAGGAAGAACTAGCCAAAAACATTCAGTACTTC. This gives the protein CSVGQEELAKNIQYF.

The V gene is TRBV25-1, the J gene TRBJ1-6, with D unresolved. V was clipped by 7 bases and J by 5 bases, with 9 bases between them. The CDR3 extends over 13 amino acids. In germline, CDR1 is MGHDK, CDR2 SYGVNS. CDR3 amino acids: CASKSQNNSPLHF. CDR3 coding DNA: TGTGCCAGCAAGTCACAGAATAATTCACCCCTCCACTTT.

The V and J genes are TRBV18 and TRBJ1-2; 7 nucleotides match TRBD1. The CDR3 has 14 residues. V shed 3 bases, J shed 5 bases, and the junction held 6 bases outside the gene matches. The V gene's germline CDR1 is KGHSH and CDR2 LQKENI. CDR3 coding DNA: TGTGCCAGCTCACCGAGTGGGACAGCATATGGCTACACCTTC. This codes for CASSPSGTAYGYTF.

The rearrangement joins TRBV6-5 to TRBJ2-3; D uncertain. V was cut by 2 bases and J by 4 bases, with 4 bases left in between. CDR1 MNHEY and CDR2 SVGAGI come from the germline V gene. This CDR3 is built from 12 residues. The CDR3 DNA follows: TGTGCCAGCAGTTACCCCTCAGATACGCAGTATTTT. Translated: CASSYPSDTQYF.

This rearrangement joins TRBV2 to TRBJ2-3; 12 bases agree with TRBD2. J gave up 0 bases and V 5 bases, and 6 bases lay outside the gene matches. Per the germline V gene, CDR1 is SNHLY and CDR2 is FYNNEI. The CDR3 totals 17 residues. The CDR3 reads CASSPGLAGFSTDTQYF. Here the CDR3 DNA reads TGTGCCAGCAGTCCGGGACTAGCGGGTTTTAGCACAGATACGCAGTATTTT.

The chain links TRBV5-6 to TRBJ1-6; 10 bases are shared with TRBD1. V trimming: 6 bases; J trimming: 7 bases; junction bases outside the gene matches: 13. The CDR3 spans 17 residues. Germline lookup yields CDR1 SGHDT and CDR2 YYEEEE. The CDR3 region is CASIKHGTGVRNSPLHF. The CDR3 DNA sequence: TGTGCCAGCATCAAACACGGGACAGGGGTGCGAAATTCACCCCTCCACTTT.

The V and J genes are TRBV7-9 and TRBJ2-7; the match to TRBD1 covers 7 bases. The germline gives CDR1 SEHNR, CDR2 FQNEAQ (reference sequence). The CDR3 sequence is 14 residues long. V lost 8 bases to trimming and J lost 1 base; unmatched junction nucleotides: 8. In DNA form, the CDR3 reads TGTGCCAGCGTGATCGGGACAGAGTCCTACGAGCAGTACTTC. Its protein product is CASVIGTESYEQYF. The full variable domain, in which reference TRBV7-9 and TRBJ2-7 provide the parts outside the CDR3, is DTGVSQNPRHKITKRGQNVTFRCDPISEHNRLYWYRQTLGQGPEFLTYFQNEAQLEKSRLLSDRFSAERPKGSFSTLEIQRTEQGDSAMYLCASVIGTESYEQYFGPGTRLTVT.

The chain recombines TRBV2 with TRBJ1-1; no firm D call. Trimming shortened V by 0 bases and J by 0 bases, and 5 bases separated the two germline ends. Germline lookup yields CDR1 SNHLY and CDR2 FYNNEI. This CDR3 is 14 amino acids long. The CDR3 is CASSEALVNTEAFF. DNA of the CDR3: TGTGCCAGCAGTGAAGCCTTGGTGAACACTGAAGCTTTCTTT.

This sequence joins TRBV7-2 and TRBJ2-7; TRBD2 matches 8 bases. V lost 5 bases to trimming and J lost 0 bases; unmatched junction nucleotides: 6. This CDR3 has 15 residues. Germline V CDR1 and CDR2: SGHTA, FQGNSA. In DNA, the CDR3 is TGTGCCAGCAGCCCAGAAGCGGGGGACTCCTACGAGCAGTACTTC. This encodes CASSPEAGDSYEQYF. The whole variable domain, remainder taken from reference TRBV7-2 and TRBJ2-7, is GAGVSQSPSNKVTEKGKDVELRCDPISGHTALYWYRQSLGQGLEFLIYFQGNSAPDKSGLPSDRFSAERTGGSVSTLTIQRTQQEDSAVYLCASSPEAGDSYEQYFGPGTRLTVT.

Note on this clone: Compared with germline, one end of the junction differs, possibly owing to a read error. This chain connects TRBV6-5 to TRBJ2-7; D not resolved. CDR1 is MNHEY and CDR2 is SVGAGI in the germline V gene. The CDR3 is made up of 12 amino acids. The CDR3 coding sequence is TGTGCCAGCAAGGGTGGCCCCTACGGGCAGTACTTC. Translation: CASKGGPYGQYF.

This chain connects TRBV5-1 to TRBJ2-5, with TRBD1 as a possible D gene (6 bases). The germline V gene has CDR1 SGHRS and CDR2 YFSETQ. V lost 4 bases to trimming and J lost 5 bases, with 12 bases between them. CDR3 length: 13 amino acids. The CDR3 DNA is TGCGCCAGCAGCCCCTCAGGGGCTGAGACCCAGTACTTC. It translates to CASSPSGAETQYF.

CDR3 DNA: TGTGCCAGCAGCTCGCAGGGAGAGACCCAGTACTTC. It is translated as CASSSQGETQYF. J is TRBJ2-5 and V is TRBV5-6; D is possibly TRBD1 (5 bases). This CDR3 has 12 residues. V was pared by 3 bases and J by 4 bases, with 7 bases between. Germline CDR1 and CDR2: SGHDT and YYEEEE.

The chain links TRBV10-1 to TRBJ2-2; no clear D. The CDR3 length is 12 residues. Deletions cut 4 bases from V and 2 bases from J, with 2 bases between. Looked up from germline, CDR1 is WNHNN and CDR2 is SYGVQD (reference sequence). CDR3 loop: CASSANTGELFF. DNA for the CDR3: TGCGCCAGCAGTGCTAACACCGGGGAGCTGTTTTTT.

The chain recombines TRBV6-5 with TRBJ1-2; tentative D call: TRBD1 (5 bases). The CDR3 runs to 13 residues. V dropped 5 bases and J dropped 5 bases, with 12 bases sitting between them. Germline V lookup: CDR1 MNHEY, CDR2 SVGAGI. In nucleotides, the CDR3 is TGTGCCAGCAGTACGGGGGTGGGATATGGCTACACCTTC. Protein: CASSTGVGYGYTF.

The chain joins TRBV5-5 to TRBJ1-1; 12 bases map to TRBD1. In germline, CDR1 is SGHKS, CDR2 YYEKEE (reference sequence). The CDR3 totals 17 residues. With 0 bases clipped from V and 4 bases from J, the junction kept 7 bases outside the gene matches. As DNA, the CDR3 is TGTGCCAGCAGCTTGGGGGACAGGGGGCTCTTCGGCACTGAAGCTTTCTTT. It codes for CASSLGDRGLFGTEAFF.

V usage is TRBV7-9 and J usage is TRBJ1-2; maybe TRBD1 (6 bases). The CDR3 sequence is 13 residues long. Germline loops: CDR1 SEHNR, CDR2 FQNEAQ (reference sequence). Trimming took off 4 bases at V and 4 bases at J, with 10 bases between the two ends. The CDR3 loop is CASSWTVPYGYTF. CDR3 coding DNA: TGTGCCAGCAGCTGGACAGTACCCTATGGCTACACCTTC.

The chain carries TRBV30 and TRBJ2-3; weak D call: TRBD2 (5 bases). Per the germline V gene, CDR1 is GTSNPN and CDR2 is SVGIG (reference sequence). V gave up 3 bases and J gave up 8 bases, with 6 bases separating them. The CDR3 runs to 10 residues. The CDR3: CAWSEGTQYF. The CDR3 DNA reads as TGTGCCTGGAGCGAGGGTACGCAGTATTTT.

The chain has TRBV5-6 and TRBJ2-3; 13 bases align to TRBD2. CDR1 is SGHDT, CDR2 YYEEEE, per germline. After removal of 5 bases from V and 4 bases from J, the junction contained 7 bases not matched to a gene. The CDR3 runs to 16 residues. CDR3 protein: CASRRRLAGGPDTQYF. The CDR3 coding sequence is TGTGCCAGCAGGCGTAGACTAGCGGGAGGCCCAGATACGCAGTATTTT.

The chain joins TRBV4-1 to TRBJ2-3; 14 bases agree with TRBD2. The junction had 7 bases not matched to a gene; V was cut back by 0 bases and J by 2 bases. Germline V lookup: CDR1 MGHRA, CDR2 YSYEKL. The CDR3 has 19 residues. CDR3 sequence: CASSQETSGRALITDTQYF. As DNA, the CDR3 is TGCGCCAGCAGCCAAGAGACTAGCGGGAGGGCCCTGATCACAGATACGCAGTATTTT.

The V call is TRBV29-1, the J call TRBJ1-1; TRBD1 matches at 8 bases. V was clipped by 5 bases and J by 3 bases; unmatched bases: 5. Germline V gene sequence: CDR1 SQVTM, CDR2 ANQGSEA. This CDR3 contains 13 residues. The CDR3 loop reads CSVQGARDTEAFF. The CDR3 DNA is TGCAGCGTTCAGGGGGCGCGTGACACTGAAGCTTTCTTT.

This chain links TRBV19 with TRBJ1-4, with D perhaps TRBD1 (5 bases). The CDR3 length is 15 residues. Germline assignment: CDR1 LNHDA and CDR2 SQIVND (reference sequence). V was cut by 4 bases and J by 5 bases, with 14 bases left in between. The CDR3 region has the DNA TGTGCCAGTAGTAGCCCGGGACTTATGAATGAAAAACTGTTTTTT. This codes for CASSSPGLMNEKLFF.

The V and J genes are TRBV4-1 and TRBJ2-7; D remains ambiguous. Germline assignment: CDR1 MGHRA and CDR2 YSYEKL. V was cut by 4 bases and J by 3 bases, with 10 bases left in between. The CDR3 consists of 13 residues. CDR3 protein: CASSLIVGYEQYF. The CDR3 DNA reads as TGCGCCAGCAGCCTCATCGTAGGCTACGAGCAGTACTTC.

The V call is TRBV7-8, the J call TRBJ2-7; 7 bases are a match to TRBD2. The CDR3 sequence is 17 residues long. Germline V lookup: CDR1 SGHVS, CDR2 FQNEAQ. Unmatched junction bases numbered 15, after V lost 5 bases and J lost 2 bases. This chain's CDR3 is CASSRTRGPGAAYEQYF. The CDR3 DNA is TGTGCCAGCAGCCGGACTAGGGGACCGGGTGCGGCCTACGAGCAGTACTTC.